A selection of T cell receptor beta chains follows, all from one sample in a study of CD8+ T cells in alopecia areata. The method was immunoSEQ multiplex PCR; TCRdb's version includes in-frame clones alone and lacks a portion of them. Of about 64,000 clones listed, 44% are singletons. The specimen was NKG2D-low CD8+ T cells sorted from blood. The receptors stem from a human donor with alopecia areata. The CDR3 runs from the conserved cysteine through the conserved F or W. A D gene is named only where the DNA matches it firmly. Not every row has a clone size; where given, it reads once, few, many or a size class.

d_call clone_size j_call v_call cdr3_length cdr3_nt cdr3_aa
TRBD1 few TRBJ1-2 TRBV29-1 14 TGCAGCGTTGAAGTCGACAGGGGGAACTATGGCTACACCTTC CSVEVDRGNYGYTF
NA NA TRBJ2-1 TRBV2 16 TGTGCCAGCAGTGCTTCGGGGGGCCGCGGGCAGAATGAGCAGTTCTTC CASSASGGRGQNEQFF
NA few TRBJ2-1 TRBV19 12 TGTGCCAGTAGTATCGGATACAATGAGCAGTTCTTC CASSIGYNEQFF
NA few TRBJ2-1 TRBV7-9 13 TGTGCCAGCAGCTTAGCGGCTAGCAGCGAGCAGTTCTTC CASSLAASSEQFF
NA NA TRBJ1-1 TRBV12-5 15 TGTGCTAGTGGTTCCGGACCGGGCGTGAACACTGAAGCTTTCTTT CASGSGPGVNTEAFF
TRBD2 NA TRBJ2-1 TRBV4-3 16 TGCGCCAGCAGCCAAGATCAAGAGCGGGGGAACAATGAGCAGTTCTTC CASSQDQERGNNEQFF
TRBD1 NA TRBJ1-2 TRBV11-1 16 TGTGCCAGCAGCCTCAACAGGGGGCCGTACGACTATGGCTACACCTTC CASSLNRGPYDYGYTF
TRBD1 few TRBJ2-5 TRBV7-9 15 TGTGCCAGCAGCCCAACCTGGACAGGGCAGGAGACCCAGTACTTC CASSPTWTGQETQYF
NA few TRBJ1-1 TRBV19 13 TGTGCCAGCAATCACCTAGGTGGCACTGAAGCTTTCTTT CASNHLGGTEAFF
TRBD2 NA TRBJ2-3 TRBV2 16 TGTGCCAGCAGAGGACCGGGACTAGCGGGGACAGATACGCAGTATTTT CASRGPGLAGTDTQYF
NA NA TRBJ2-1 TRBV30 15 TGTGCCTGGAGCCCCCTAGGAAACTCCTACAATGAGCAGTTCTTC CAWSPLGNSYNEQFF
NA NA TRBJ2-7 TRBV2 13 TGTGCCAGCGTAGGACAGAATCCCTACGAGCAGTACTTC CASVGQNPYEQYF
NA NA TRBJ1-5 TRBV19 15 TGTGCCAGTAGTATCGTCTCGGGCGGCAATCAGCCCCAGCATTTT CASSIVSGGNQPQHF
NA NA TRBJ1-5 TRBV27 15 TGTGCCAGCAGCCCAGTCCCAGGGGTCAATCAGCCCCAGCATTTT CASSPVPGVNQPQHF
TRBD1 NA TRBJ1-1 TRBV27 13 TGTGCCAGCAGGGGGACAGGGGGCACTGAAGCTTTCTTT CASRGTGGTEAFF
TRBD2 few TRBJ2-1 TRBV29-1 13 TGCAGCGAAATAGCGGGAACCTACAATGAGCAGTTCTTC CSEIAGTYNEQFF
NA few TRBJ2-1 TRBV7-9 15 TGTGCCAGCAGCTCACCCTATTCTTCCTACAATGAGCAGTTCTTC CASSSPYSSYNEQFF
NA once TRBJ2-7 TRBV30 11 TGTGCCTGGACGGACAGCTACGAGCAGTACTTC CAWTDSYEQYF
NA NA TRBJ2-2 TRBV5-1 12 TGCGCCAGCAGCTTGGCCGGGAGGGAGCTGTTTTTT CASSLAGRELFF
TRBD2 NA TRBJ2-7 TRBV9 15 TGTGCCAGCAGCGGTAGCGGGAGAGGGGCCGACGAGCAGTACTTC CASSGSGRGADEQYF
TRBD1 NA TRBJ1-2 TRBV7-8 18 TGTGCCAGCAGCTTAGGGGGCCCCGACAGGGGGCGAAACTATGGCTACACCTTC CASSLGGPDRGRNYGYTF
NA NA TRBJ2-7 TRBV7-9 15 TGTGCCAGCAGCTTCGCCCTATCCCCCAACTACGAGCAGTACTTC CASSFALSPNYEQYF
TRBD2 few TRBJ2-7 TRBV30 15 TGTGCCTGGAGGTCCCCGGGACTAGCGGGCCGCGAGCAGTACTTC CAWRSPGLAGREQYF
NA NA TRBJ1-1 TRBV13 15 TGTGCCAGCAGCCCCACGGGACTTACGAACACTGAAGCTTTCTTT CASSPTGLTNTEAFF
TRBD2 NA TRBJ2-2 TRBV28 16 TGTGCCAGCAGTCTATTCGGGACTATGAACACCGGGGAGCTGTTTTTT CASSLFGTMNTGELFF
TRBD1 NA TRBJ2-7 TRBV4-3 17 TGCGCCAGCAGCCAAGATAGGCGCGGACAGGGGGCCGGCGAGCAGTACTTC CASSQDRRGQGAGEQYF
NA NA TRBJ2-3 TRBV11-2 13 TGTGCCAGCAGCCCGCACACCACAGATACGCAGTATTTT CASSPHTTDTQYF
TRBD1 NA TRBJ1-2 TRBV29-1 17 TGCAGCGTTGAAGAACGGGACAGGGGGGTGGCTAACTATGGCTACACCTTC CSVEERDRGVANYGYTF
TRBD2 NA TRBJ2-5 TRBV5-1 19 TGCGCCAGCAGCTTCCCGACTAGCGGGAGGGCCAGAGACCAAGAGACCCAGTACTTC CASSFPTSGRARDQETQYF
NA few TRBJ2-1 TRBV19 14 TGTGCCAGTAGTGGTGGCGGGGCCTCAGAATCCATGGTCTTC CASSGGGASESMVF
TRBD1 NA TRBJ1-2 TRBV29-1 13 TGCAGCGGAGCACAACAGGGGGGCTATGGCTACACCTTC CSGAQQGGYGYTF
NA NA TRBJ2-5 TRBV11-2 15 TGTGCCAGCAGCTTAGTCCAGGGGCTCCAAGAGACCCAGTACTTC CASSLVQGLQETQYF
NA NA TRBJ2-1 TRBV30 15 TGTGCCTGGAGTGTTGGGGGGAGAGTCTACAATGAGCAGTTCTTC CAWSVGGRVYNEQFF
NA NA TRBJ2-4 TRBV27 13 TGTGCCAGCAGTGAGACCGGGACAAACATTCAGTACTTC CASSETGTNIQYF
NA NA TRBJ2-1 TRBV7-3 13 TGTGCCAGCTCCTCGGGAGCCGGGAATGAGCAGTTCTTC CASSSGAGNEQFF
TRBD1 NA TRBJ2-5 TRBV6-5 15 TGTGCCAGCAGAATTAACAGGGGGCGCCTAGAGACCCAGTACTTC CASRINRGRLETQYF
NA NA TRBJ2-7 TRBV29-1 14 TGCAGCGTTGAGGGGGCAGTCGGGATCGGCGAGCAGTACTTC CSVEGAVGIGEQYF
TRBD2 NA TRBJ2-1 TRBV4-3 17 TGCGCCAGCAGCCAACCTCTAGCGGGGGCGGACAACAATGAGCAGTTCTTC CASSQPLAGADNNEQFF
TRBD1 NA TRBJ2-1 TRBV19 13 TGTGCCAGTAGTCTGACAGGGGTCGGTGAGCAGTTCTTC CASSLTGVGEQFF
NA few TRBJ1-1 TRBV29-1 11 TGCAGCGTCCCTCGGAACACTGAAGCTTTCTTT CSVPRNTEAFF